This TCR beta chain appears in the sequencing data of a study of T cell responses to AZD1222 COVID-19 vaccine. Comment on this clone: Its antigen is as yet unknown.

Study results and limitations: There were mostly white British donors and more females than males, and clonal diversity was possibly underestimated. Among AZD1222 vaccinees, only 5 or 6 were seropositive at baseline.

Germline-derived CDR1 and CDR2 are ENHRY and SYGVKD. CDR3 length: 15 amino acids. V was cut by 1 base and J by 4 bases, with 13 bases left in between. Libraries were prepared by immunoSEQ multiplex PCR; TCRdb keeps only in-frame clonotypes and omits some of them. The sample carries about 170,000 clones, over 90% recorded once. The receptor's source is an adult in good health. The sample was peripheral blood, taken on day 0 of AZD1222 vaccination. The rearrangement uses TRBV10-3 and TRBJ1-1, with D maybe TRBD1 (5 bases). CDR3 loop: CAISEFGGAGTEAFF. CDR3 DNA sequence: TGTGCCATCAGTGAGTTCGGAGGGGCCGGCACTGAAGCTTTCTTT.